This TCR beta chain was captured by sequencing in a study of PD-1 blockade in classical Hodgkin lymphoma. Every one of the patients relapsed after autologous stem cell transplantation (brentuximab vedotin exposure was variable). Relapsed/refractory classical Hodgkin lymphoma patients had complete, partial or progressive responses. The repertoire was sequenced with immunoSEQ multiplex PCR; TCRdb's copy has only in-frame clones and lacks some. The sample consists of around 43,000 clones, roughly 78% of them appearing once. Whole-study findings and limits: The baseline diversity of complete responders showed similarity to that of newly diagnosed patients. Unlike CD8+ TCR diversity, which did not rise significantly by C4D1, CD4+ TCR diversity did. Anyone who began nivolumab under 1 year after ASCT was excluded.

The CDR3 is 13 amino acids. V lost 7 bases and J lost 6, with 15 bases in between. Per germline, CDR1 SGHNT and CDR2 YYREEE (reference sequence). Concerning this clone itself: Antigen specificity is unknown.

The material was peripheral blood mononuclear cells (PBMCs), obtained at baseline. J is TRBJ2-3 and V is TRBV5-4; D not certain. This receptor was obtained from a human donor with classical Hodgkin lymphoma. The CDR3 loop reads CASSPRPLDTQYF. CDR3 DNA: TGTGCCAGCTCCCCCCGGCCGTTGGATACGCAGTATTTT.